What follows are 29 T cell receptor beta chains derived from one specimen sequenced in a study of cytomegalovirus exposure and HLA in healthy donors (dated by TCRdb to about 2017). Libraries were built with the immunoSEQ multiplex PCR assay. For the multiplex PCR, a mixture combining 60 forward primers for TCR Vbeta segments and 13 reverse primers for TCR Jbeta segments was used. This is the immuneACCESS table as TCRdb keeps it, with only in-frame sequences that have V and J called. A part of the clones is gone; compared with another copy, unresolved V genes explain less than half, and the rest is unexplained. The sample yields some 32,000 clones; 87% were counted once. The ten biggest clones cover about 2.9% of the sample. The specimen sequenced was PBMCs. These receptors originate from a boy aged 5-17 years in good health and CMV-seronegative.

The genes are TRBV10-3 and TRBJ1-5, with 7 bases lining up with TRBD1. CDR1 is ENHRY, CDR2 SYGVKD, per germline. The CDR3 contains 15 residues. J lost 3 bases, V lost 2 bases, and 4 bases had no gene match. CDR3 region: CAISEGTGVNQPQHF. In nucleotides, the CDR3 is TGTGCCATCAGTGAGGGAACAGGGGTCAATCAGCCCCAGCATTTT.

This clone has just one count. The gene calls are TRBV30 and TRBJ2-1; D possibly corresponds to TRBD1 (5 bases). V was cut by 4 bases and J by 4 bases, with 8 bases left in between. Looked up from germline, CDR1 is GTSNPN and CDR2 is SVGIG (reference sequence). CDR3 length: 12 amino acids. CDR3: CAWTGLYNEQFF. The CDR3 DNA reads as TGTGCCTGGACAGGGCTATACAATGAGCAGTTCTTC. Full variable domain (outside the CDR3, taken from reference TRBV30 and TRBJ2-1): SQTIHQWPATLVQPVGSPLSLECTVEGTSNPNLYWYRQAAGRGLQLLFYSVGIGQISSEVPQNLSASRPQDRQFILSSKKLLLSDSGFYLCAWTGLYNEQFFGPGTRLTVL.

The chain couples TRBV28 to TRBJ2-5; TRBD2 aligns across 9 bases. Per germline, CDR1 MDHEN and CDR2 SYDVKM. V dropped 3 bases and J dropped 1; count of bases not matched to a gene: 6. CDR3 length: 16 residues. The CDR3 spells CASSFGLAGLQETQYF. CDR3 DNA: TGTGCCAGCAGTTTCGGGCTAGCGGGGCTCCAAGAGACCCAGTACTTC.

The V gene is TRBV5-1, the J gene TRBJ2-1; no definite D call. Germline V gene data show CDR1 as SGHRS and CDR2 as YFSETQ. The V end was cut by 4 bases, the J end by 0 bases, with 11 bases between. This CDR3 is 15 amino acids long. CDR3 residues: CASSTVKSSYNEQFF. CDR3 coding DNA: TGCGCCAGCAGCACTGTAAAGAGCTCCTACAATGAGCAGTTCTTC. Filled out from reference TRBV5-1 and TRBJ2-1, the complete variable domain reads KAGVTQTPRYLIKTRGQQVTLSCSPISGHRSVSWYQQTPGQGLQFLFEYFSETQRNKGNFPGRFSGRQFSNSRSEMNVSTLELGDSALYLCASSTVKSSYNEQFFGPGTRLTVL.

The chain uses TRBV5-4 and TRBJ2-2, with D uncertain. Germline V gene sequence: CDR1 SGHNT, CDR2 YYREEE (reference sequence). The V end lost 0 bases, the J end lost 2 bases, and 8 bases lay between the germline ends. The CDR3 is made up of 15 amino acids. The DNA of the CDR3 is TGTGCCAGCAGCTTGGGAGGTCTCAACACCGGGGAGCTGTTTTTT. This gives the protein CASSLGGLNTGELFF.

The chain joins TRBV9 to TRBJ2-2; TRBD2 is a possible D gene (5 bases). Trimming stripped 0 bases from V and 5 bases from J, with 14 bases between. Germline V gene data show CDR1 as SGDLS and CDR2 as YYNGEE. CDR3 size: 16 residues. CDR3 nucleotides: TGTGCCAGCAGCGTAGCAGGATCCCCGGGGACCGGGGAGCTGTTTTTT. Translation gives CASSVAGSPGTGELFF.

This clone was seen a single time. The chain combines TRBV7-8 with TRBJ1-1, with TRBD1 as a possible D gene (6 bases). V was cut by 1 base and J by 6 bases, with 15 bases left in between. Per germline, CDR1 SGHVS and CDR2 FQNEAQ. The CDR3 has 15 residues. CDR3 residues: CASSLDGGRFAEAFF. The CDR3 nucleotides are TGTGCCAGCAGCTTAGACGGGGGGCGATTCGCTGAAGCTTTCTTT.

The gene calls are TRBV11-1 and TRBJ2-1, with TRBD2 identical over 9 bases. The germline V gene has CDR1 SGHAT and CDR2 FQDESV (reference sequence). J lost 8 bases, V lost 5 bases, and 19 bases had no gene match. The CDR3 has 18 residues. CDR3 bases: TGTGCCAGCAGCGGCTTTTGGCGGGGGGGCCTAATTCGGGATGAGCAGTTCTTC. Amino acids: CASSGFWRGGLIRDEQFF. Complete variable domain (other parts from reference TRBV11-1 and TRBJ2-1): EAEVAQSPRYKITEKSQAVAFWCDPISGHATLYWYRQILGQGPELLVQFQDESVVDDSQLPKDRFSAERLKGVDSTLKIQPAELGDSAMYLCASSGFWRGGLIRDEQFFGPGTRLTVL.

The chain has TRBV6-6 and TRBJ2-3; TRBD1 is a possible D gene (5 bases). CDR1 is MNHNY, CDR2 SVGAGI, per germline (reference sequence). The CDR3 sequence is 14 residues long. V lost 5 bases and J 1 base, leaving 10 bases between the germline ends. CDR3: CASSTDTGTDTQYF. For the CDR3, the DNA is TGTGCCAGCAGTACGGACACCGGCACAGATACGCAGTATTTT.

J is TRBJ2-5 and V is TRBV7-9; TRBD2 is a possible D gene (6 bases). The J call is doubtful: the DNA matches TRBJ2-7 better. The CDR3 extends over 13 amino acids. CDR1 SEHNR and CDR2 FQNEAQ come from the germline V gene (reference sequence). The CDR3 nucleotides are TGTGCCAGCAGCTGGGGGGAGACAAACGAGCAGTACTTC. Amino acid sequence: CASSWGETNEQYF.

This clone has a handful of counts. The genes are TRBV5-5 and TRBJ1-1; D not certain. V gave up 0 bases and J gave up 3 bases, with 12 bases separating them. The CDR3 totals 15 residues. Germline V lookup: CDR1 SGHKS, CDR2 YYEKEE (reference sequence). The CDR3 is CASSLVVRVDTEAFF. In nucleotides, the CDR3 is TGTGCCAGCAGCTTGGTAGTGAGGGTGGACACTGAAGCTTTCTTT.

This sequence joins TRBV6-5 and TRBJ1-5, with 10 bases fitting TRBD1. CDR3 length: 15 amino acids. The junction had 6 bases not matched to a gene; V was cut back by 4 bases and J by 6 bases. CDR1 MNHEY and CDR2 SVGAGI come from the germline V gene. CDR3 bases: TGTGCCAGCAGTTCCACCGGGACAGGGGCTCAGCCCCAGCATTTT. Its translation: CASSSTGTGAQPQHF.

The CDR3 sequence is CASSSDRARNSPLHF. The CDR3 DNA sequence: TGTGCCAGTAGTTCGGACAGGGCAAGGAATTCACCCCTCCACTTT. V is TRBV19 and J is TRBJ1-6; 8 bases fit TRBD1. The CDR3 covers 15 residues. Trimming took 5 bases from V and 7 from J; bases not matched to a gene: 7. CDR1 and CDR2 from the germline V gene are LNHDA and SQIVND (reference sequence).

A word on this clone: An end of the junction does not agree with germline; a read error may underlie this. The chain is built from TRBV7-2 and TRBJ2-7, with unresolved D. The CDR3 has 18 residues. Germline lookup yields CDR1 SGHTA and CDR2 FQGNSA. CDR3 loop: CASSSVVGPRTSRDEQSF. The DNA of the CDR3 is TGTGCCAGCAGCTCCGTCGTTGGGCCCAGAACCTCCCGAGACGAGCAGTCCTTC.

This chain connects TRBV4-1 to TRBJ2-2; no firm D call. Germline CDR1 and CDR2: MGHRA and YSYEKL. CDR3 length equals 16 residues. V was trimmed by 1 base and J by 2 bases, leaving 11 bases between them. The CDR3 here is CASSQVGAVNTGELFF. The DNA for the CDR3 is TGCGCCAGCAGCCAAGTAGGAGCCGTAAACACCGGGGAGCTGTTTTTT.

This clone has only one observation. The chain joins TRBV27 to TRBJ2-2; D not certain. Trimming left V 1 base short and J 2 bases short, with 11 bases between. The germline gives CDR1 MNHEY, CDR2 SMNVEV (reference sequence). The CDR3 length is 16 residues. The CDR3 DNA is TGTGCCAGCAGTTTATTCGTGGCAGTTAACACCGGGGAGCTGTTTTTT. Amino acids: CASSLFVAVNTGELFF.

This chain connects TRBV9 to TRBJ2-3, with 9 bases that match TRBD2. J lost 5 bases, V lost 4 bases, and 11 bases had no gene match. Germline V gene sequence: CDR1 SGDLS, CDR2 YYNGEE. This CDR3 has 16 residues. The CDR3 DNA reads TGTGCCAGCAGCCGGGACCCTAGCGGGGCCCTAGATACGCAGTATTTT. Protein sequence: CASSRDPSGALDTQYF.

This CDR3 is CASSSPNNFGVEQYF. In nucleotides, the CDR3 is TGTGCCAGCAGTTCACCCAATAATTTCGGGGTAGAGCAGTACTTC. The chain joins TRBV6-5 to TRBJ2-7; perhaps TRBD2 as D (5 bases). The germline V gene has CDR1 MNHEY and CDR2 SVGAGI. The CDR3 totals 15 residues. V shed 4 bases and J shed 7 bases, with 20 bases lying between them.

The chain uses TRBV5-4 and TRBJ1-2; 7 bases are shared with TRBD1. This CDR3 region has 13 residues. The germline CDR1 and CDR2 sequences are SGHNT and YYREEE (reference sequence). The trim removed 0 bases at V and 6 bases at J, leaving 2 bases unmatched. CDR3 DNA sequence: TGTGCCAGCAGCTTGGTAGGGGGCGATGGCTACACCTTC. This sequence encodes CASSLVGGDGYTF.

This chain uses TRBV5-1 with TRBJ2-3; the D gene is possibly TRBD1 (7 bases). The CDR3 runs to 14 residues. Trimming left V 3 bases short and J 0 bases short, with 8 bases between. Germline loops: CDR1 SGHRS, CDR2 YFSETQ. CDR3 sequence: CASSSGGSTDTQYF. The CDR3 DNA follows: TGCGCCAGCAGCTCAGGGGGGAGCACAGATACGCAGTATTTT.

The CDR3 loop is CATSRDYSVTGELFF. The CDR3 region has the DNA TGTGCCACCAGCAGAGATTACTCCGTCACCGGGGAGCTGTTTTTT. The chain couples TRBV15 to TRBJ2-2, with D uncertain. The germline V gene encodes CDR1 LNHNV and CDR2 YYDKDF (reference sequence). With 0 bases removed from V and 4 bases from J, the gap between germline ends came to 9 bases. The CDR3 extends over 15 amino acids.

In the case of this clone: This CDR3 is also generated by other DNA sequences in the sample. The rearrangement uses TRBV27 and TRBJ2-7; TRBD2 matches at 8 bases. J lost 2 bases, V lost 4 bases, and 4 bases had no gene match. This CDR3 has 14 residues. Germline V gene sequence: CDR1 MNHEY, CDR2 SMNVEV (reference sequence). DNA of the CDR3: TGTGCCAGCAGTTCTCGCGGGGGGCCCTACGAGCAGTACTTC. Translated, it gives CASSSRGGPYEQYF.

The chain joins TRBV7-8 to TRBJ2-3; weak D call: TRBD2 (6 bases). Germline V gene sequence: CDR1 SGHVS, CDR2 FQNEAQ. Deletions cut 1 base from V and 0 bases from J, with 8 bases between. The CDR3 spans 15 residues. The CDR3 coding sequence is TGTGCCAGCAGCTTAGACGGGGGAAGCACAGATACGCAGTATTTT. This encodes CASSLDGGSTDTQYF.

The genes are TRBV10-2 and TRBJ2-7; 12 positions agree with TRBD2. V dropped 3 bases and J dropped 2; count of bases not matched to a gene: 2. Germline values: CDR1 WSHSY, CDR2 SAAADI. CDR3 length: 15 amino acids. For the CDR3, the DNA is TGCGCCAGCAGTGAACCTAGCGGGGGGGCCTACGAGCAGTACTTC. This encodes CASSEPSGGAYEQYF.

The chain's CDR3 is CAYTGSYEQYF. As DNA, the CDR3 is TGTGCCTACACAGGGTCCTACGAGCAGTACTTC. This rearrangement joins TRBV30 to TRBJ2-7, with D perhaps TRBD1 (6 bases). The CDR3 is 11 amino acids. Per the germline V gene, CDR1 is GTSNPN and CDR2 is SVGIG (reference sequence). Between the trimmed V and J ends, which lost 7 bases and 1 base, there was a span of 8 bases.

The CDR3 DNA reads TGTGCCAGCAGCACCCCGGGACAGGGGTTTGGCTACACCTTC. It yields the protein CASSTPGQGFGYTF. J is TRBJ1-2 and V is TRBV5-6, with 10 bases lining up with TRBD1. The trim removed 4 bases at V and 7 bases at J, leaving 7 bases unmatched. There are 14 residues in the CDR3. Per the germline V gene, CDR1 is SGHDT and CDR2 is YYEEEE.

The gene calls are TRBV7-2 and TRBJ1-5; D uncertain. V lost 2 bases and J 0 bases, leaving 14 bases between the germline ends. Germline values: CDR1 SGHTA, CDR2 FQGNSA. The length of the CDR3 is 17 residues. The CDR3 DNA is TGTGCCAGCAGCTTATTACCCGTAGATGTTAGCAATCAGCCCCAGCATTTT. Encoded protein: CASSLLPVDVSNQPQHF.

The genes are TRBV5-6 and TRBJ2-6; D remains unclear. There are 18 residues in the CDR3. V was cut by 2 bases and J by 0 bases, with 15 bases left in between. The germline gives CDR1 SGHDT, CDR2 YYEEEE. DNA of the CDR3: TGTGCCAGCAGCTTAAGCTCAGAGCTAGTCTCTGGGGCCAACGTCCTGACTTTC. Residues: CASSLSSELVSGANVLTF.

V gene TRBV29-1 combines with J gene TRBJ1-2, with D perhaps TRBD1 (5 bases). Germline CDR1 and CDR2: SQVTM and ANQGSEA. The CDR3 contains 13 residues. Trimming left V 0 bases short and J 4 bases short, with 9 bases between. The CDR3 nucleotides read TGCAGCGTTGAAGATCAGGGCGGCTATGGCTACACCTTC. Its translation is CSVEDQGGYGYTF.